This T cell receptor (beta chain) is from a study of T cell repertoires in cytomegalovirus infection. Whole-study findings and limits: HLA-C-restricted CMV-specific TCR beta clonotypes were dominant in the ex vivo response. Carriers of CMV and the relevant HLA type were discriminated by public TCR beta frequency.

Of note for this clonotype: Its target is unknown.

TCRdb processed the reads anew with MiXCR; each CDR3 protein has one entry. The sample yields hundreds of thousands of distinct CDR3 sequences, approximately 33% seen once. The CDR3 covers 13 residues. Germline V CDR1 and CDR2: SNHLY, FYNNEI. Deletions cut 0 bases from V and 6 bases from J, with 5 bases between. The sample here was cultured PBMCs, taken from culture after CMV antigen stimulation. The clonotype comes from a human donor in good health (CMV status not recorded). Some clones in this sample may be carry-over from other donors' samples. V usage is TRBV2 and J usage is TRBJ1-4, with D unclear. The CDR3 spells CASSEAWDEKLFF. Written as DNA, the CDR3 is TGTGCCAGCAGTGAAGCTTGGGATGAAAAACTGTTTTTT.